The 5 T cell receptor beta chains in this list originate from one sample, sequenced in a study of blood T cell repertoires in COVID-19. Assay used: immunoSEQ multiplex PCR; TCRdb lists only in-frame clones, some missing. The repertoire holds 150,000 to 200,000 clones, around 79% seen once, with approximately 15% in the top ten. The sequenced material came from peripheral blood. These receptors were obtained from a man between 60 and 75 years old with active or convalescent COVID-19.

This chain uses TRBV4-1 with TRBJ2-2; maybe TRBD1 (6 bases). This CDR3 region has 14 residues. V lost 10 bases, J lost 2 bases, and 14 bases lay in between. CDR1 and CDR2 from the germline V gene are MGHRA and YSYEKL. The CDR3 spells CATEAGGNTGELFF. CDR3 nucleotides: TGCGCCACCGAGGCTGGGGGCAACACCGGGGAGCTGTTTTTT.

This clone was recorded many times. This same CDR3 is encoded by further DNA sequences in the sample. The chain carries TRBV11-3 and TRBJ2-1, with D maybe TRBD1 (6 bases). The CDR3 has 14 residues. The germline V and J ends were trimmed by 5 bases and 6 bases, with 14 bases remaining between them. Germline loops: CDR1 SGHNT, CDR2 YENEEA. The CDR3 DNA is TGTGCCAGCAGCCCCTTAAGGGGGAGCAATGAGCAGTTCTTC. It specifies CASSPLRGSNEQFF.

The CDR3 nucleotides are TGTGCCAGTAGTGGCCTGGTGGGCTTTGGGGGGACAGATACGCAGTATTTT. Its translation is CASSGLVGFGGTDTQYF. The chain links TRBV19 to TRBJ2-3, with D possibly matching TRBD2 (6 bases). Germline CDR1 reads LNHDA; CDR2 reads SQIVND (reference sequence). The CDR3 totals 17 residues. V shed 5 bases and J shed 3 bases, with 21 bases lying between them.

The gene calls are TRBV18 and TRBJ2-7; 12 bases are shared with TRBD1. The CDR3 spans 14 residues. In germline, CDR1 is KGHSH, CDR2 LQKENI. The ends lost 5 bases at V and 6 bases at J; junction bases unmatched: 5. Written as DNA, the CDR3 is TGTGCCAGCTCATTGGGACAGGGGGCGGCCGAGCAGTACTTC. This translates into CASSLGQGAAEQYF.

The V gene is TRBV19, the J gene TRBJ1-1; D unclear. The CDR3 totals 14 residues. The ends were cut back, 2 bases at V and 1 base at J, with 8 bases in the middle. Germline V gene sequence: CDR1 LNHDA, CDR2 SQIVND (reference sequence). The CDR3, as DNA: TGTGCCAGTAGTATATCTTCAGGGAACACTGAAGCTTTCTTT. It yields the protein CASSISSGNTEAFF.